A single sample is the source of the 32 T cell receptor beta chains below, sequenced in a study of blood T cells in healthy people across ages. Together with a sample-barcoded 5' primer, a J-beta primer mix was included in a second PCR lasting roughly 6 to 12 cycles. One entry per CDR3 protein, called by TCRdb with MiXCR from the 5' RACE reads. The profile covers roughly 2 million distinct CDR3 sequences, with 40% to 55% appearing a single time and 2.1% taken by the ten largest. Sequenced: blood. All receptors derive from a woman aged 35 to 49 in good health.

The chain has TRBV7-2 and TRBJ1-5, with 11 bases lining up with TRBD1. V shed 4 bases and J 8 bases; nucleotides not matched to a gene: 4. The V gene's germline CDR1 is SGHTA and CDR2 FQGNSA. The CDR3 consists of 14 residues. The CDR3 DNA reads TGTGCCAGCAGCTGGACAGGGGGCGCGGAGCCCCAGCATTTT. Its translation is CASSWTGGAEPQHF.

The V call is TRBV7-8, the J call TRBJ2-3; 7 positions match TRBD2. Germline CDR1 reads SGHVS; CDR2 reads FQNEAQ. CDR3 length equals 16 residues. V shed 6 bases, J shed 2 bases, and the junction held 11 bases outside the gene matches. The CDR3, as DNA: TGTGCCAGCAGTCTCCGGGGGGTAGCTCCCACAGATACGCAGTATTTT. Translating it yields CASSLRGVAPTDTQYF.

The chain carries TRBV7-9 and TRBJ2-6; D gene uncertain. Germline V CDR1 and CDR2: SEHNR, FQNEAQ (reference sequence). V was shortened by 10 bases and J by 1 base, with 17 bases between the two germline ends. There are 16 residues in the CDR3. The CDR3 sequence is CATILWGPSGANVLTF. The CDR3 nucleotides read TGTGCCACCATTTTGTGGGGTCCATCTGGGGCCAACGTCCTGACTTTC.

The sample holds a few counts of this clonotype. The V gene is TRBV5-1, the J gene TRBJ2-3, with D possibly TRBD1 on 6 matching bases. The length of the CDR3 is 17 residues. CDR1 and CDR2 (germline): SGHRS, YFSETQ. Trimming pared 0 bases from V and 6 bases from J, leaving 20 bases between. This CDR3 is CASSLVRTDGDVDTQYF. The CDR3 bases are TGCGCCAGCAGCTTGGTCCGGACAGATGGGGATGTGGATACGCAGTATTTT.

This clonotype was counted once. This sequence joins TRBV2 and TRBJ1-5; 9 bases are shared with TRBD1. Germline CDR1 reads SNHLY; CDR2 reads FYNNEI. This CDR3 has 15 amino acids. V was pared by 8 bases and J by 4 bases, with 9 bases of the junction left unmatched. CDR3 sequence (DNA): TGTGCCAGCCGTCGAGGACAGGGGAGGAATCAGCCCCAGCATTTT. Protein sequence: CASRRGQGRNQPQHF.

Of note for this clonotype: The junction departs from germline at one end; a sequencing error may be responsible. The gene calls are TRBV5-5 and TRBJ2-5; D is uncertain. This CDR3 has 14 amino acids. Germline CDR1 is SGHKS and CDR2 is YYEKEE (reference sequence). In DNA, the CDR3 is TGTGCCTGCAGCAAAGGACCAAACCAAGAGACCCAGTACTTC. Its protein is CACSKGPNQETQYF.

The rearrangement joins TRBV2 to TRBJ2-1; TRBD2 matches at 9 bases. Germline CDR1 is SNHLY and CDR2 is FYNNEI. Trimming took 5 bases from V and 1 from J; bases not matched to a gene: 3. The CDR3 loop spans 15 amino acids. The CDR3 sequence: CASSTLAGSYNEQFF. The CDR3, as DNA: TGTGCCAGCAGTACTCTAGCGGGGTCCTACAATGAGCAGTTCTTC.

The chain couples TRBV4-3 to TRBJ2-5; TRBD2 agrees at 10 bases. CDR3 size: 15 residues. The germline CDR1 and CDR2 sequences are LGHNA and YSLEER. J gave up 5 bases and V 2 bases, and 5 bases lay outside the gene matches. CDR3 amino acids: CASSQLSSGGETQYF. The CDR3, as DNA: TGCGCCAGCAGCCAACTATCTAGCGGGGGTGAGACCCAGTACTTC.

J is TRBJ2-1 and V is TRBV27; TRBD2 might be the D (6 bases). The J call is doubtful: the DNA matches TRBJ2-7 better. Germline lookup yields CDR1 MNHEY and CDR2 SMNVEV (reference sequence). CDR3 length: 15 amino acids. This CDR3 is CASSFDGSSYNEQYF. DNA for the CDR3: TGTGCCAGCAGTTTCGACGGGAGCTCCTACAATGAGCAGTACTTC.

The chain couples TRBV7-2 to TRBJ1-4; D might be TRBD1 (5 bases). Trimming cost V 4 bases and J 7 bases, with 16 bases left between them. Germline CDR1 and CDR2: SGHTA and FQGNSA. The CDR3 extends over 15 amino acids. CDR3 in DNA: TGTGCCAGCAGCTATGGGGGGGTTTTGGGTGAAAAACTGTTTTTT. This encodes CASSYGGVLGEKLFF.

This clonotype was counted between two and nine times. This CDR3 reads CASSPLEAQFF. The CDR3 DNA reads as TGTGCCAGCAGCCCACTAGAAGCGCAGTTCTTC. The chain carries TRBV28 and TRBJ2-1; maybe TRBD2 (5 bases). V was pared by 6 bases and J by 12 bases, with 12 bases between. Germline V gene data show CDR1 as MDHEN and CDR2 as SYDVKM. The CDR3 extends over 11 amino acids.

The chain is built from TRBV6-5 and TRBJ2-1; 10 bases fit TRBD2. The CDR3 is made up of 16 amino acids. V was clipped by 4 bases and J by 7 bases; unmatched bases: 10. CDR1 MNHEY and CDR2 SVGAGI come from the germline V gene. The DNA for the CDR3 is TGTGCCAGCAGTTCCCAGTCAGCGGGGGGGCGAAATGAGCAGTTCTTC. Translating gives CASSSQSAGGRNEQFF.

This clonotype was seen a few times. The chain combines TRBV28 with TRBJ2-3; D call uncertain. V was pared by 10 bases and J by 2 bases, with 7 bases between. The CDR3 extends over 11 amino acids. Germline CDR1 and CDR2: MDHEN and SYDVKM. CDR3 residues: CATRATDTQYF. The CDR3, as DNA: TGTGCCACCCGTGCCACAGATACGCAGTATTTT. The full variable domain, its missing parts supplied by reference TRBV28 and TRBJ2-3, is DVKVTQSSRYLVKRTGEKVFLECVQDMDHENMFWYRQDPGLGLRLIYFSYDVKMKEKGDIPEGYSVSREKKERFSLILESASTNQTSMYLCATRATDTQYFGPGTRLTVL.

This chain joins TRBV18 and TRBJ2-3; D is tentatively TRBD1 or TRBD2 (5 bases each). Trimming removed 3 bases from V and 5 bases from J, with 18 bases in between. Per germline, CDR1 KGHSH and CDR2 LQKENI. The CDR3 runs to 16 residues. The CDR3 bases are TGTGCCAGCTCACCCAACACCGGGACGGTTCGAGATACGCAGTATTTT. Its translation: CASSPNTGTVRDTQYF.

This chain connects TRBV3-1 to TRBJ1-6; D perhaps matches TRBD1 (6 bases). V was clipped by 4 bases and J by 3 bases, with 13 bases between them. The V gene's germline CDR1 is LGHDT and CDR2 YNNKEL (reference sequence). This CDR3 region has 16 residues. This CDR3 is CASSPTGSFYNSPLHF. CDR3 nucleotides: TGTGCCAGCAGCCCTACAGGGAGTTTCTATAATTCACCCCTCCACTTT.

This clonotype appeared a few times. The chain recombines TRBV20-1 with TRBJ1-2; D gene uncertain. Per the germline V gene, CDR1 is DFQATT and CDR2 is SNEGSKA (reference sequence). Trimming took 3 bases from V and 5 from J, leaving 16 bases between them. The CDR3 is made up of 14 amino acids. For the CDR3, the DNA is TGCAGTGCTAGGGAGGGCGCGGGTTCTTATGGCTACACCTTC. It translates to CSAREGAGSYGYTF.

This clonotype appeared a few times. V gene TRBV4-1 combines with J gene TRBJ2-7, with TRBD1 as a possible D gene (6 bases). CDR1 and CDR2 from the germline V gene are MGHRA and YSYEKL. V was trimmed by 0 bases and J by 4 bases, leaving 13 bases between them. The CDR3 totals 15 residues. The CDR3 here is CASSQEDSNNYEQYF. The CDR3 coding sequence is TGCGCCAGCAGCCAAGAGGACAGTAATAATTACGAGCAGTACTTC.

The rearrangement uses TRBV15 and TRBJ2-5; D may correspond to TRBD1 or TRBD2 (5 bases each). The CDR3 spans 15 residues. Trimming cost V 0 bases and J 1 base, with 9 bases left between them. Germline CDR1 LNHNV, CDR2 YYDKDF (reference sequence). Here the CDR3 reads CATSRELRGQETQYF. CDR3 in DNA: TGTGCCACCAGCAGAGAACTGAGGGGCCAAGAGACCCAGTACTTC.

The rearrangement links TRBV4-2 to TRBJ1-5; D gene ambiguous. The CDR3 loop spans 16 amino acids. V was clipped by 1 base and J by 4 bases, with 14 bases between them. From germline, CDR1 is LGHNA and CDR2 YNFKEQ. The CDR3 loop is CASSQGEDMWNQPQHF. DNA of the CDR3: TGTGCCAGCAGCCAAGGTGAGGATATGTGGAATCAGCCCCAGCATTTT.

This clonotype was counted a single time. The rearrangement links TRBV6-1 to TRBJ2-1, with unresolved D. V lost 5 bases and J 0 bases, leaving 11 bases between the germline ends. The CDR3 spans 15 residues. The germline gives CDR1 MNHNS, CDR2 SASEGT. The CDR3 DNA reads TGTGCCAGCAGTAGCGCCGCCTTCTCCTACAATGAGCAGTTCTTC. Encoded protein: CASSSAAFSYNEQFF.

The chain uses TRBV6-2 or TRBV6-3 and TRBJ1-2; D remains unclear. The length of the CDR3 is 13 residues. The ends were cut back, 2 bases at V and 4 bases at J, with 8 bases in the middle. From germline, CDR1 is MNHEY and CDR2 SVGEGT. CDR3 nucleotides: TGTGCCAGCAGTTACACCTCATCCTATGGCTACACCTTC. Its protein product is CASSYTSSYGYTF.

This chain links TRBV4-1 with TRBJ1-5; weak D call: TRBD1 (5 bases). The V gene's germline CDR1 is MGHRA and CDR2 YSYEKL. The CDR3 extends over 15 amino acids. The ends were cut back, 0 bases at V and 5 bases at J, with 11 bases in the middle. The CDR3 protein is CASSQDNRDYQPQHF. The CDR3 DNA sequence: TGCGCCAGCAGCCAAGATAATAGGGACTATCAGCCCCAGCATTTT.

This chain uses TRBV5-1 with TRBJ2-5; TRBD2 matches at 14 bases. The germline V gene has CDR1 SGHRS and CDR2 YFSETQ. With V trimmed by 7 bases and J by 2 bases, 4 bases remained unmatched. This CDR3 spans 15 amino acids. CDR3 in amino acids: CASARLAGGQETQYF. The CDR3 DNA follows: TGCGCCAGCGCCCGACTAGCGGGGGGGCAAGAGACCCAGTACTTC. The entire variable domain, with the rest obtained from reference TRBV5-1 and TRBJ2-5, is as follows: KAGVTQTPRYLIKTRGQQVTLSCSPISGHRSVSWYQQTPGQGLQFLFEYFSETQRNKGNFPGRFSGRQFSNSRSEMNVSTLELGDSALYLCASARLAGGQETQYFGPGTRLLVL.

The CDR3 loop reads CASSLSAAFGDTQYF. In nucleotides, the CDR3 is TGTGCCAGCAGTTTATCGGCAGCCTTTGGGGATACGCAGTATTTT. The chain employs TRBV28 and TRBJ2-3, with D hard to call. V lost 1 base and J 6 bases, leaving 14 bases between the germline ends. The CDR3 is made up of 15 amino acids. CDR1 MDHEN and CDR2 SYDVKM come from the germline V gene.

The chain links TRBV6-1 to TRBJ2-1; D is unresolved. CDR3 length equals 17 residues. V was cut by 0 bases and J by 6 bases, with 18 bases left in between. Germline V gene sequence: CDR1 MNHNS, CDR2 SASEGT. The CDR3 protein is CASSEALLSGRPNEQFF. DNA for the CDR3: TGTGCCAGCAGTGAAGCGCTCCTTTCGGGCAGGCCCAATGAGCAGTTCTTC.

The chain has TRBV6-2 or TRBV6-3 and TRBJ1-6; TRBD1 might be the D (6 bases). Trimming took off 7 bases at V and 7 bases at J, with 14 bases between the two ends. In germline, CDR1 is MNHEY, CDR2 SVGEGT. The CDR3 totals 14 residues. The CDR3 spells CASMLDRTNSPLHF. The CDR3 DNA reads TGTGCCAGCATGCTCGACAGGACAAATTCACCCCTCCACTTT.

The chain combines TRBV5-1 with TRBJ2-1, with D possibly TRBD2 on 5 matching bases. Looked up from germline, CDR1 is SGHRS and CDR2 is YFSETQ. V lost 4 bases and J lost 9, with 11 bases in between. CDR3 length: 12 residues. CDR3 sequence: CASSRAGVEQFF. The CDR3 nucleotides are TGCGCCAGCAGCCGGGCGGGTGTTGAGCAGTTCTTC. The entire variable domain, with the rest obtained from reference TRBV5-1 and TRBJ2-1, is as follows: KAGVTQTPRYLIKTRGQQVTLSCSPISGHRSVSWYQQTPGQGLQFLFEYFSETQRNKGNFPGRFSGRQFSNSRSEMNVSTLELGDSALYLCASSRAGVEQFFGPGTRLTVL.

CDR3 loop: CASFGIPGNEQFF. The CDR3 nucleotides read TGTGCCAGCTTCGGCATACCGGGGAATGAGCAGTTCTTC. The J gene is TRBJ2-1, the V gene TRBV6-6, with D possibly being TRBD2 (5 bases). The CDR3 is 13 residues long. V shed 8 bases and J shed 7 bases, with 15 bases lying between them. CDR1 and CDR2 from the germline V gene are MNHNY and SVGAGI (reference sequence).

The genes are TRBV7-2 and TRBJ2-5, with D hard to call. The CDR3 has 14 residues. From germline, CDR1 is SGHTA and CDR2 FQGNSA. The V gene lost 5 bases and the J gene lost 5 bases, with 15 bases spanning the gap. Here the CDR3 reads CASSPLLQRETQYF. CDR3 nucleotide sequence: TGTGCCAGCAGCCCGCTTCTTCAGAGGGAGACCCAGTACTTC. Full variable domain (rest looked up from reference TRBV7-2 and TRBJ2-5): GAGVSQSPSNKVTEKGKDVELRCDPISGHTALYWYRQSLGQGLEFLIYFQGNSAPDKSGLPSDRFSAERTGGSVSTLTIQRTQQEDSAVYLCASSPLLQRETQYFGPGTRLLVL.

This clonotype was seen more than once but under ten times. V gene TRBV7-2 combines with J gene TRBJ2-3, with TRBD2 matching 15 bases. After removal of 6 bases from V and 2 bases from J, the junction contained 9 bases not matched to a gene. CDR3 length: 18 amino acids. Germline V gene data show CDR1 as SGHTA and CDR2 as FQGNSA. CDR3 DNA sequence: TGTGCCAGCAGGGGGACTAGCGGGGGGCCTCACCCCACAGATACGCAGTATTTT. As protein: CASRGTSGGPHPTDTQYF.

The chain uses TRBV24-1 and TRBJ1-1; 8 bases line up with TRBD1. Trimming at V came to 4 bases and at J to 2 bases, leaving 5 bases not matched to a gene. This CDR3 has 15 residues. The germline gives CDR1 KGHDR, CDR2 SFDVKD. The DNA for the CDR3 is TGTGCCACCAGTGACACCGGGACAGGTAACACTGAAGCTTTCTTT. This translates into CATSDTGTGNTEAFF.

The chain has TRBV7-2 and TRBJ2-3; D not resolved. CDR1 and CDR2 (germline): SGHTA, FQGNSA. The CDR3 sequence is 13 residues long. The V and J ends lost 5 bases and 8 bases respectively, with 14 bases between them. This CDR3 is CASSAPPRRTQYF. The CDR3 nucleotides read TGTGCCAGCAGCGCCCCCCCCCGTCGTACGCAGTATTTT.